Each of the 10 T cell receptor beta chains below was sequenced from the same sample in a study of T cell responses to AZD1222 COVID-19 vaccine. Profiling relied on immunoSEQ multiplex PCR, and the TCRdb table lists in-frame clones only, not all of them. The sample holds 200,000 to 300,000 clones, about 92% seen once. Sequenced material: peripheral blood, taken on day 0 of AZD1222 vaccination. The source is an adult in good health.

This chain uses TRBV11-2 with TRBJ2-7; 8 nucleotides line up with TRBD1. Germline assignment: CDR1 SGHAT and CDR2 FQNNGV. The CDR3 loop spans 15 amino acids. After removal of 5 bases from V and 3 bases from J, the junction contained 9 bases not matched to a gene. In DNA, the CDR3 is TGTGCCAGCAGCCCCGCGACAGGGGCCTTCTACGAGCAGTACTTC. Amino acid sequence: CASSPATGAFYEQYF.

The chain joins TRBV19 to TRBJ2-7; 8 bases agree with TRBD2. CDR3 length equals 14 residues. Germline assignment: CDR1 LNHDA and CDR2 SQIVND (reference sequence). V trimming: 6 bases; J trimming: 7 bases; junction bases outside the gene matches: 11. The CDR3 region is CASRPPGGGSEQYF. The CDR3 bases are TGTGCCAGTAGACCCCCGGGGGGGGGATCGGAGCAGTACTTC.

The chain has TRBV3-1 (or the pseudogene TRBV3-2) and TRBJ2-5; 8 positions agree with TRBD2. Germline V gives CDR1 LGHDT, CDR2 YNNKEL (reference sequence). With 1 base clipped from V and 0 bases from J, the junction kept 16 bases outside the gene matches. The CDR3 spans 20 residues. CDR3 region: CASSQVVGRGAQSYQETQYF. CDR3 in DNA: TGTGCCAGCAGCCAAGTAGTAGGGCGGGGGGCCCAATCATACCAAGAGACCCAGTACTTC.

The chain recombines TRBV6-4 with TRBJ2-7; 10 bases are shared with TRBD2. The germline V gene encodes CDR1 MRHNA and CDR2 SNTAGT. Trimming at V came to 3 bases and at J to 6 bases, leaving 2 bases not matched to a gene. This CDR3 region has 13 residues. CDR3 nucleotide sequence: TGTGCCAGCAGTGATCTAGCGGGAGCCGAGCAGTACTTC. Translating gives CASSDLAGAEQYF.

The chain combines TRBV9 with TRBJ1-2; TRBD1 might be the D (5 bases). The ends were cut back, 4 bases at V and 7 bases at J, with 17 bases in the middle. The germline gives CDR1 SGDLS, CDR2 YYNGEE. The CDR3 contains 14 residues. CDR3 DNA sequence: TGTGCCAGCAGCCCCCCCGGGGCATACTCTGGCTACACCTTC. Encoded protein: CASSPPGAYSGYTF.

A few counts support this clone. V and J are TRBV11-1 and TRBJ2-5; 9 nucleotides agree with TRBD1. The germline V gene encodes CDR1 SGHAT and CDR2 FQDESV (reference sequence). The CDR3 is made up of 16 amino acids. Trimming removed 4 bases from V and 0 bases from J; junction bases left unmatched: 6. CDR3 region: CASSSQGAQNQETQYF. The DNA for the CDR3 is TGTGCCAGCAGCTCACAGGGGGCGCAAAACCAAGAGACCCAGTACTTC.

CDR3 DNA: TGTGCCAGCAGCCAAGCCCATAGGTCAGGCAAAAACATTCAGTACTTC. It codes for CASSQAHRSGKNIQYF. The chain recombines TRBV4-2 with TRBJ2-4, with D unclear. V was pared by 1 base and J by 3 bases, with 13 bases between. The CDR3 sequence is 16 residues long. From germline, CDR1 is LGHNA and CDR2 YNFKEQ.

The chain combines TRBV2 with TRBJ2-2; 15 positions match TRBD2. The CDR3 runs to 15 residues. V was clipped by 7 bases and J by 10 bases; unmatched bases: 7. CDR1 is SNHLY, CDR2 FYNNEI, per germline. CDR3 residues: CASIPGLAGGQELFF. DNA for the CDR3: TGTGCCAGCATTCCGGGACTAGCGGGAGGTCAGGAGCTGTTTTTT. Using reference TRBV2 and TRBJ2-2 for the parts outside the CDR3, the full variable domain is EPEVTQTPSHQVTQMGQEVILRCVPISNHLYFYWYRQILGQKVEFLVSFYNNEISEKSEIFDDQFSVERPDGSNFTLKIRSTKLEDSAMYFCASIPGLAGGQELFFGEGSRLTVL.

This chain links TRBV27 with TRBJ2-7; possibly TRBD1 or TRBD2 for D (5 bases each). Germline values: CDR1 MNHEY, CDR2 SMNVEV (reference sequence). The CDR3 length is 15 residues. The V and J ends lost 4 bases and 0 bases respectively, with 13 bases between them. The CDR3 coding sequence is TGTGCCAGCAGTTACCACCGGGACGTCTCCTACGAGCAGTACTTC. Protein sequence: CASSYHRDVSYEQYF.

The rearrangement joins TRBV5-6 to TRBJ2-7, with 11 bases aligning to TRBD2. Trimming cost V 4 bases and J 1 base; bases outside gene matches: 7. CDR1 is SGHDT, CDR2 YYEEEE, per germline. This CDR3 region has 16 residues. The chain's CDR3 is CASSGRLAGLSYEQYF. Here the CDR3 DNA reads TGTGCCAGCAGCGGACGACTAGCGGGATTGTCCTACGAGCAGTACTTC. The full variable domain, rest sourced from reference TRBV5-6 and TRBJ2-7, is DAGVTQSPTHLIKTRGQQVTLRCSPKSGHDTVSWYQQALGQGPQFIFQYYEEEERQRGNFPDRFSGHQFPNYSSELNVNALLLGDSALYLCASSGRLAGLSYEQYFGPGTRLTVT.